The 27 T cell receptor beta chains presented below share a single source sample, sequenced in a study of T cell responses to AZD1222 COVID-19 vaccine. Profiling relied on immunoSEQ multiplex PCR, and the TCRdb table lists in-frame clones only, not all of them. There are 130,000 or so clones in the sample; approximately 88% occur only once, and 25% to 30% lies in the top ten. The sequenced sample was peripheral blood, obtained on day 0 of AZD1222 vaccination. Receptors originate from an adult in good health.

The CDR3 nucleotides are TGTGCCAGTAGTGTTGGGGGATTCTCCTACGAGCAGTACTTC. Residues: CASSVGGFSYEQYF. The V gene is TRBV19, the J gene TRBJ2-7, with D perhaps given as TRBD1 or TRBD2 (5 bases each). Germline V lookup: CDR1 LNHDA, CDR2 SQIVND (reference sequence). The CDR3 is 14 residues long. The V end was cut by 5 bases, the J end by 0 bases, with 11 bases between.

V usage is TRBV7-8 and J usage is TRBJ1-3, with TRBD1 as a possible D gene (6 bases). This CDR3 has 16 residues. V dropped 0 bases and J dropped 0 bases, with 9 bases sitting between them. The V gene's germline CDR1 is SGHVS and CDR2 FQNEAQ. CDR3 DNA: TGTGCCAGCAGCTTAGCAAGGGGGGTCTCTGGAAACACCATATATTTT. Protein sequence: CASSLARGVSGNTIYF.

The chain is built from TRBV5-1 and TRBJ2-1; perhaps TRBD2 as D (5 bases). CDR1 and CDR2 (germline): SGHRS, YFSETQ. The CDR3 runs 17 residues. Trimming removed 0 bases from V and 4 bases from J, with 17 bases in between. CDR3 in amino acids: CASSLEVPGSAYNEQFF. The CDR3 nucleotides are TGCGCCAGCAGCTTGGAAGTACCGGGGTCGGCGTACAATGAGCAGTTCTTC.

V usage is TRBV5-6 and J usage is TRBJ1-1; D remains unclear. Deletions cut 4 bases from V and 5 bases from J, with 6 bases between. The CDR3 spans 11 residues. CDR1 and CDR2 (germline): SGHDT, YYEEEE. Written as DNA, the CDR3 is TGTGCCAGCAGCATCGGAACTGAAGCTTTCTTT. Translated, it gives CASSIGTEAFF.

As for this clone: Distinct nucleotide sequences in the sample also encode this CDR3. V is TRBV7-8 and J is TRBJ2-7; TRBD1 might be the D (6 bases). Trimming left V 4 bases short and J 8 bases short, with 15 bases between. The length of the CDR3 is 13 residues. The germline V gene encodes CDR1 SGHVS and CDR2 FQNEAQ. The CDR3 DNA follows: TGTGCCAGCAGCTCAGGGGAGAGCCGGCAGCAGTACTTC. Translated, it gives CASSSGESRQQYF.

In its sample, this clone was seen once. V gene TRBV19 combines with J gene TRBJ2-5; TRBD1 matches 9 bases. CDR1 and CDR2 (germline): LNHDA, SQIVND (reference sequence). The CDR3 extends over 14 amino acids. V dropped 3 bases and J dropped 4; count of bases not matched to a gene: 3. CDR3 coding DNA: TGTGCCAGTAGTATGACAGGGGGGAGAGAGACCCAGTACTTC. As protein: CASSMTGGRETQYF.

This rearrangement joins TRBV20-1 to TRBJ1-2; D possibly corresponds to TRBD1 (6 bases). Germline V gene sequence: CDR1 DFQATT, CDR2 SNEGSKA (reference sequence). V was clipped by 7 bases and J by 8 bases, with 14 bases between them. The CDR3 covers 11 residues. For the CDR3, the DNA is TGCAGTGTCCCAGGGGAGGGGGGCTACACCTTC. It is translated as CSVPGEGGYTF.

The gene calls are TRBV5-5 and TRBJ1-1, with a weak D call TRBD1 (5 bases). Per germline, CDR1 SGHKS and CDR2 YYEKEE (reference sequence). This CDR3 region has 15 residues. V was pared by 5 bases and J by 1 base, with 15 bases between. The CDR3 loop is CASSPAGRRNTEAFF. Here the CDR3 DNA reads TGTGCCAGCAGTCCGGCGGGGCGGAGGAACACTGAAGCTTTCTTT.

This chain links TRBV5-6 with TRBJ2-7, with D perhaps being TRBD1 or TRBD2 (5 bases each). CDR3 size: 13 residues. Trimming shortened V by 1 base and J by 4 bases, and 9 bases separated the two germline ends. Germline V gene sequence: CDR1 SGHDT, CDR2 YYEEEE. The CDR3 reads CASSLSWGYEQYF. CDR3 nucleotides: TGTGCCAGCAGCTTGAGCTGGGGGTACGAGCAGTACTTC.

The rearrangement links TRBV5-1 to TRBJ1-2, with 10 bases identical to TRBD1. The CDR3 sequence is 15 residues long. The trim removed 4 bases at V and 4 bases at J, leaving 7 bases unmatched. The V gene's germline CDR1 is SGHRS and CDR2 YFSETQ. CDR3 bases: TGCGCCAGCAGCGCTGGACAGGGGGACGGCTATGGCTACACCTTC. Protein sequence: CASSAGQGDGYGYTF.

This chain links TRBV25-1 with TRBJ1-1, with D hard to call. CDR3 length: 13 residues. Trimming removed 8 bases from V and 4 bases from J, with 14 bases in between. Germline V gives CDR1 MGHDK, CDR2 SYGVNS. CDR3 region: CASLRYAGTEAFF. The CDR3 DNA reads TGTGCCAGCCTGAGGTATGCGGGCACTGAAGCTTTCTTT.

As DNA, the CDR3 is TGTGCCAGCAGCTCTCGGTCCCATACTAACTATGGCTACACCTTC. This codes for CASSSRSHTNYGYTF. The rearrangement joins TRBV7-2 to TRBJ1-2; no clear D. Germline values: CDR1 SGHTA, CDR2 FQGNSA. V lost 4 bases, J lost 0 bases, and 12 bases lay in between. The CDR3 covers 15 residues.

Remarks on this clone: Relative to the germline gene, one junction end is altered; a read error may explain this. The chain joins TRBV7-7 to TRBJ2-1; 9 nucleotides match TRBD1. CDR1 SSHAT and CDR2 FNYEAQ come from the germline V gene (reference sequence). This CDR3 contains 16 residues. This CDR3 is CASSPGIGQGNNEQFF. The CDR3 DNA reads TGTGCTAGCAGCCCAGGGATCGGACAGGGGAACAATGAGCAGTTCTTC.

The chain couples TRBV11-3 to TRBJ2-1; 9 bases match TRBD2. This CDR3 has 16 residues. J was trimmed by 10 bases and V by 4 bases; bases with no gene match: 14. Per the germline V gene, CDR1 is SGHNT and CDR2 is YENEEA. CDR3 protein: CASSSSSRLAGKEQFF. The CDR3 DNA reads TGTGCCAGCAGCTCCTCCAGTCGGCTAGCGGGAAAAGAGCAGTTCTTC.

The chain carries TRBV2 and TRBJ2-2; a possible D gene is TRBD2 (6 bases). Germline loops: CDR1 SNHLY, CDR2 FYNNEI. The CDR3 sequence is 16 residues long. Trimming shortened V by 4 bases and J by 1 base, and 13 bases separated the two germline ends. CDR3 DNA sequence: TGTGCCAGCAGTGGGTTGGGACTCGTGAACACCGGGGAGCTGTTTTTT. It yields the protein CASSGLGLVNTGELFF.

The chain carries TRBV7-3 and TRBJ2-1; TRBD1 matches at 8 bases. CDR1 and CDR2 from the germline V gene are SGHTA and FQGTGA. The CDR3 consists of 15 residues. J gave up 0 bases and V 5 bases, and 3 bases lay outside the gene matches. In nucleotides, the CDR3 is TGTGCCAGCAGCCGGACAGGGAGCTCCTACAATGAGCAGTTCTTC. This sequence encodes CASSRTGSSYNEQFF.

The rearrangement uses TRBV5-6 and TRBJ2-1, with TRBD2 identical over 8 bases. CDR3 size: 17 residues. Germline values: CDR1 SGHDT, CDR2 YYEEEE. V gave up 4 bases and J gave up 4 bases; unmatched junction bases: 13. The CDR3 loop reads CASSLDLTSGSYNEQFF. The CDR3 DNA is TGTGCCAGCAGCCTGGACCTAACTAGCGGAAGTTACAATGAGCAGTTCTTC.

The chain employs TRBV20-1 and TRBJ2-1, with D unresolved. The V gene lost 3 bases and the J gene lost 7 bases, with 7 bases spanning the gap. CDR1 DFQATT and CDR2 SNEGSKA come from the germline V gene (reference sequence). The CDR3 spans 11 residues. CDR3 protein: CSASLRNEQFF. Written as DNA, the CDR3 is TGCAGTGCTAGCTTGCGTAATGAGCAGTTCTTC.

This clone was counted only a few times. The genes are TRBV7-2 and TRBJ1-2; 9 nucleotides agree with TRBD1. CDR3 size: 14 residues. Germline CDR1 reads SGHTA; CDR2 reads FQGNSA. V lost 5 bases to trimming and J lost 8 bases; unmatched junction nucleotides: 9. CDR3 region: CASSTRTGAEGYTF. CDR3 DNA sequence: TGTGCCAGCAGCACCCGGACAGGGGCTGAGGGCTACACCTTC.

The V call is TRBV7-9, the J call TRBJ1-2; the D is unclear. Germline-derived CDR1 and CDR2 are SEHNR and FQNEAQ (reference sequence). Deletions cut 5 bases from V and 0 bases from J, with 10 bases between. The CDR3 is 14 residues long. The CDR3 loop is CASSTSRSNYGYTF. CDR3 in DNA: TGTGCCAGCAGCACTAGCCGGTCTAACTATGGCTACACCTTC.

The gene calls are TRBV11-3 and TRBJ2-3, with D tentatively TRBD2 (6 bases). CDR1 and CDR2 (germline): SGHNT, YENEEA. The V end was cut by 5 bases, the J end by 0 bases, with 9 bases between. The CDR3 spans 14 residues. CDR3 bases: TGTGCCAGCAGCAAACTAGCAAGCACAGATACGCAGTATTTT. It yields the protein CASSKLASTDTQYF. The full variable domain, its missing parts supplied by reference TRBV11-3 and TRBJ2-3, is EAGVVQSPRYKIIEKKQPVAFWCNPISGHNTLYWYLQNLGQGPELLIRYENEEAVDDSQLPKDRFSAERLKGVDSTLKIQPAELGDSAVYLCASSKLASTDTQYFGPGTRLTVL.

On this clone: The sample carries other DNA sequences with the same CDR3. This rearrangement joins TRBV5-1 to TRBJ2-2; 9 positions agree with TRBD1. The J segment lost 2 bases and the V segment lost 0 bases, leaving 2 bases of the junction unmatched. This CDR3 spans 16 amino acids. The germline V gene has CDR1 SGHRS and CDR2 YFSETQ. Here the CDR3 DNA reads TGCGCCAGCAGCTTGGTGGACAGGGGTAACACCGGGGAGCTGTTTTTT. Its translation: CASSLVDRGNTGELFF. The variable domain in full, with the rest retrieved from reference TRBV5-1 and TRBJ2-2, is KAGVTQTPRYLIKTRGQQVTLSCSPISGHRSVSWYQQTPGQGLQFLFEYFSETQRNKGNFPGRFSGRQFSNSRSEMNVSTLELGDSALYLCASSLVDRGNTGELFFGEGSRLTVL.

V usage is TRBV7-9 and J usage is TRBJ1-2, with TRBD1 as a possible D gene (5 bases). The CDR3 sequence is 12 residues long. The ends were cut back, 3 bases at V and 8 bases at J, with 10 bases in the middle. Germline V gives CDR1 SEHNR, CDR2 FQNEAQ (reference sequence). The CDR3 loop is CASSFGADGYTF. The CDR3 DNA sequence: TGTGCCAGCAGCTTCGGGGCTGACGGCTACACCTTC.

The chain recombines TRBV30 with TRBJ1-3, with 8 positions matching TRBD1. The germline V gene encodes CDR1 GTSNPN and CDR2 SVGIG (reference sequence). The J segment lost 1 base and the V segment lost 3 bases, leaving 8 bases of the junction unmatched. This CDR3 contains 16 residues. CDR3 sequence reads: CAWSFADRVSGNTIYF. The CDR3 DNA is TGTGCCTGGAGCTTTGCGGACAGGGTGTCTGGAAACACCATATATTTT.

The chain has TRBV5-1 and TRBJ2-1; TRBD2 agrees at 7 bases. V was clipped by 0 bases and J by 6 bases; unmatched bases: 6. Germline values: CDR1 SGHRS, CDR2 YFSETQ. This CDR3 region has 15 residues. In DNA, the CDR3 is TGCGCCAGCAGCTTGGGACTAGCTCCGGCCAATGAGCAGTTCTTC. It encodes CASSLGLAPANEQFF.

The chain employs TRBV7-3 and TRBJ1-2, with D unclear. V was cut by 5 bases and J by 4 bases, with 20 bases left in between. There are 16 residues in the CDR3. Germline V gene data show CDR1 as SGHTA and CDR2 as FQGTGA. CDR3 DNA: TGTGCCAGCAGCCCCCGCGATGGAGTCGCCATCTATGGCTACACCTTC. This encodes CASSPRDGVAIYGYTF.

The chain employs TRBV28 and TRBJ1-5; D not certain. Germline assignment: CDR1 MDHEN and CDR2 SYDVKM. This CDR3 has 12 amino acids. V was shortened by 7 bases and J by 2 bases, with 6 bases between the two germline ends. Written as DNA, the CDR3 is TGTGCCAGCAAGACACGCAATCAGCCCCAGCATTTT. Protein: CASKTRNQPQHF. Full variable domain (remainder filled in from reference TRBV28 and TRBJ1-5): DVKVTQSSRYLVKRTGEKVFLECVQDMDHENMFWYRQDPGLGLRLIYFSYDVKMKEKGDIPEGYSVSREKKERFSLILESASTNQTSMYLCASKTRNQPQHFGDGTRLSIL.